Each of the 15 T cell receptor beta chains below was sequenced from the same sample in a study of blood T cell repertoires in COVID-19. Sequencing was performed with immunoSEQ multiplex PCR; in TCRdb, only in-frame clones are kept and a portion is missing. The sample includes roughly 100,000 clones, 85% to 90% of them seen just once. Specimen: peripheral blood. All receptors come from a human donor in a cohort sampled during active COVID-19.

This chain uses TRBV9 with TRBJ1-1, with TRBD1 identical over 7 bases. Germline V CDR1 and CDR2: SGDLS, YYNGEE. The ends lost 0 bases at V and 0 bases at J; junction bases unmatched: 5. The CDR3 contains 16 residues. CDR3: CASSVATGNVNTEAFF. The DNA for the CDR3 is TGTGCCAGCAGCGTAGCGACAGGGAATGTGAACACTGAAGCTTTCTTT.

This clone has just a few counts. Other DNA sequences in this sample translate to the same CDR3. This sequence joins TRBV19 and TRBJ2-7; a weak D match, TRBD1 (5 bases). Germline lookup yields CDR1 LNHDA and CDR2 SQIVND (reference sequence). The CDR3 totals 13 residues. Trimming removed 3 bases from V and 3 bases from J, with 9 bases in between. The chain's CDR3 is CASSMGQYYEQYF. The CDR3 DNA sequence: TGTGCCAGTAGTATGGGGCAGTACTACGAGCAGTACTTC. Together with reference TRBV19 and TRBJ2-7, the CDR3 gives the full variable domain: DGGITQSPKYLFRKEGQNVTLSCEQNLNHDAMYWYRQDPGQGLRLIYYSQIVNDFQKGDIAEGYSVSREKKESFPLTVTSAQKNPTAFYLCASSMGQYYEQYFGPGTRLTVT.

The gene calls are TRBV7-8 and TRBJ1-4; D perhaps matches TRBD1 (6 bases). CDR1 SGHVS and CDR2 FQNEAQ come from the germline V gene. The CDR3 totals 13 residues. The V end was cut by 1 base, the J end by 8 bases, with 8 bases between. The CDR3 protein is CASSLGQAEKLFF. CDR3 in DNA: TGTGCCAGCAGCTTAGGACAGGCCGAAAAACTGTTTTTT.

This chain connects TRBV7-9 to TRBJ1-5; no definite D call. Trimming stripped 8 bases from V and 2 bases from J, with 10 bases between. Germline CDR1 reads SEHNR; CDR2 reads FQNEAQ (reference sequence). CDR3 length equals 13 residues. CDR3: CASATGGNQPQHF. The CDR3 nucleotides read TGTGCCAGCGCGACGGGAGGCAATCAGCCCCAGCATTTT.

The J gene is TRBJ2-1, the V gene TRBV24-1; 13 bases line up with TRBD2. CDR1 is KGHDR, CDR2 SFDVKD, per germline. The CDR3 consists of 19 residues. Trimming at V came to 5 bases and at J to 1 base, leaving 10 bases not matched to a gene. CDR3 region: CATSGRTSGSRWSYNEQFF. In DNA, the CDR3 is TGTGCCACCAGTGGCCGGACTAGCGGGAGTAGATGGTCCTACAATGAGCAGTTCTTC.

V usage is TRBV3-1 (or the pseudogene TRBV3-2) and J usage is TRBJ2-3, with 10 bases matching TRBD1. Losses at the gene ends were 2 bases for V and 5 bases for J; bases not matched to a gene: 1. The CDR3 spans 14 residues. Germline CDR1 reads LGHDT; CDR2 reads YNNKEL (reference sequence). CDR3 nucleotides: TGTGCCAGCAGCCAACGGACAGGGGGAGATACGCAGTATTTT. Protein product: CASSQRTGGDTQYF.

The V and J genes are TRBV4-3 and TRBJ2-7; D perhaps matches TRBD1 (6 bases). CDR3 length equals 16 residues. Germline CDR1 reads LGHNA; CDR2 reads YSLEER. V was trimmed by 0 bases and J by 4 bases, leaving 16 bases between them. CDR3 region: CASSQDRGTVFYEQYF. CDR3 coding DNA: TGCGCCAGCAGCCAAGACAGGGGAACTGTTTTTTACGAGCAGTACTTC.

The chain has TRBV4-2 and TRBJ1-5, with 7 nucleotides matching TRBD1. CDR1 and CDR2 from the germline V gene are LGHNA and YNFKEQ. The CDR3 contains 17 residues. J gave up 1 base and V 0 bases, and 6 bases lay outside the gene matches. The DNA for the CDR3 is TGTGCCAGCAGCCAAGATCCGGGACAGACCAGCAATCAGCCCCAGCATTTT. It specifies CASSQDPGQTSNQPQHF.

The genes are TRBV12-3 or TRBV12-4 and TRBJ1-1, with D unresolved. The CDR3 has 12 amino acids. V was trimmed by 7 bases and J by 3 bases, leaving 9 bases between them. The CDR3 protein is CASTKPDTEAFF. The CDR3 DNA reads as TGTGCCAGCACCAAGCCCGACACTGAAGCTTTCTTT.

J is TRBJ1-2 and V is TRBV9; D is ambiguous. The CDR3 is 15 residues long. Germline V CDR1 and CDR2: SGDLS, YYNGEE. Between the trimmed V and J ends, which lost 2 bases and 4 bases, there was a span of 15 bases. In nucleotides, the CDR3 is TGTGCCAGCAGCGTTGTGGCTGGTGGAGGCTATGGCTACACCTTC. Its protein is CASSVVAGGGYGYTF.

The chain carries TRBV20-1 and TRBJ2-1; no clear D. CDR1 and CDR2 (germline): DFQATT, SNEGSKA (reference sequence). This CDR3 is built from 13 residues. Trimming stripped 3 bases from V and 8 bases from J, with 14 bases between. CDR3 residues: CSASRLVGDEQFF. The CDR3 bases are TGCAGTGCTAGTAGGCTAGTCGGCGATGAGCAGTTCTTC.

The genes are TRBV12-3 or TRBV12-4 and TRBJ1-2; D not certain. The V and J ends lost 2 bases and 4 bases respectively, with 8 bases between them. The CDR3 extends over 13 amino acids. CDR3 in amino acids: CASSLSGSYGYTF. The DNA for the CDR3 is TGTGCCAGCAGTTTATCAGGTTCCTATGGCTACACCTTC.

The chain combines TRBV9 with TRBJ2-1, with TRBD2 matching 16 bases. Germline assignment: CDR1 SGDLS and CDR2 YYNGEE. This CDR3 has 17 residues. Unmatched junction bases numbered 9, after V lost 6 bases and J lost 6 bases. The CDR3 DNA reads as TGTGCCAGCATACCTCCGGGACTAGCGGGAGGGGGCAATGAGCAGTTCTTC. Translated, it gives CASIPPGLAGGGNEQFF.

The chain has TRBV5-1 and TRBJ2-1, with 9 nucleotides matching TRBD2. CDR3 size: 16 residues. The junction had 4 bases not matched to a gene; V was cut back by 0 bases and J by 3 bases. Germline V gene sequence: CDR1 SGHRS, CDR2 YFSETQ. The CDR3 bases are TGCGCCAGCAGCTTGGCCCCGACTAGCGGCTACAATGAGCAGTTCTTC. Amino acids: CASSLAPTSGYNEQFF. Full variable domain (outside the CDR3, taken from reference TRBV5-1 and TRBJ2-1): KAGVTQTPRYLIKTRGQQVTLSCSPISGHRSVSWYQQTPGQGLQFLFEYFSETQRNKGNFPGRFSGRQFSNSRSEMNVSTLELGDSALYLCASSLAPTSGYNEQFFGPGTRLTVL.

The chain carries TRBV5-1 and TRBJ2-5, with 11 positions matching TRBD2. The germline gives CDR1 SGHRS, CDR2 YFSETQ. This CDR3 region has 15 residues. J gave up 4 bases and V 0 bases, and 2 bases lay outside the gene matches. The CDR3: CASSLVAGGRETQYF. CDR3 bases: TGCGCCAGCAGCTTGGTAGCGGGAGGGAGAGAGACCCAGTACTTC.